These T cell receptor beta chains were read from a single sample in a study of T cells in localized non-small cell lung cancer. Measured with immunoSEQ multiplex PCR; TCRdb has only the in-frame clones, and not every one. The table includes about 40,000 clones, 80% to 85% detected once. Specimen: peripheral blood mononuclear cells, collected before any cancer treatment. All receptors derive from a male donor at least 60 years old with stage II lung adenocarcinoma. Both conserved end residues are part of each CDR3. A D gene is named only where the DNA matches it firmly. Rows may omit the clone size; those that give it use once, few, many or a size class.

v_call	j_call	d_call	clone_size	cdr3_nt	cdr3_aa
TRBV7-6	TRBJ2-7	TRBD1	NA	TGTGCCAGCAGCTTAGCTTACCAGGGGGTAGTCCACGAGCAGTACTTC	CASSLAYQGVVHEQYF
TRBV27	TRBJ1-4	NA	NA	TGTGCCAGCAGTGGCCACCAGGGTCCCAATGAAAAACTGTTTTTT	CASSGHQGPNEKLFF
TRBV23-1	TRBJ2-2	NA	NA	TGCGCCAGCAGTCAATATAGAGATTCGAACACCGGGGAGCTGTTTTTT	CASSQYRDSNTGELFF
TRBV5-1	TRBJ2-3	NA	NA	TGCGCCATGCTGGGGTTTTTAGATACGCAGTATTTT	CAMLGFLDTQYF
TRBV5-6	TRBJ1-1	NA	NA	TGTGCCAGCAGCCCCCTATTTGGGACTGAAGCTTTCTTT	CASSPLFGTEAFF
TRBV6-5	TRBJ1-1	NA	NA	TGTGCCAGCAGCCCGGACGGAATCCCTTTCTTT	CASSPDGIPFF
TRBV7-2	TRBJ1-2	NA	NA	TGTGCCAGCAACTTAGGATCGTTAGGCTACACCTTC	CASNLGSLGYTF
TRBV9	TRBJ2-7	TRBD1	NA	TGTGCCAGCAGCGCGACAGGGAGCACCTACGAGCAGTACTTC	CASSATGSTYEQYF
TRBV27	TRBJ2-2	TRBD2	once	TGTGCCACCGTGAGAGCGGGGGGAAGGGGGGAGCTGTTTTTT	CATVRAGGRGELFF
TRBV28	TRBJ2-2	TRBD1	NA	TGTGCCGGCGCCGGGACAGGGATCGCCGGGGAGCTGTTTTTT	CAGAGTGIAGELFF
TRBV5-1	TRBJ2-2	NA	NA	TGCGCCAGCAGCGGGGGATCCATCACCGGGGAGCTGTTTTTT	CASSGGSITGELFF
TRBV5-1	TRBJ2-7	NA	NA	TGCGCCAGCAGCTCGATGCGGGCGGGGATCTTCTACGAGCAGTACTTC	CASSSMRAGIFYEQYF
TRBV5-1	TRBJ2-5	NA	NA	TGCGCCAGCAGCTTGAGTCTGGGCAGACCCCCCGAGACCCAGTACTTC	CASSLSLGRPPETQYF
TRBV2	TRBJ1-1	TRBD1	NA	TGTGCCAGCCGAGGGACAGGTTCTGGGACTGAAGCTTTCTTT	CASRGTGSGTEAFF
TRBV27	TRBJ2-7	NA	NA	TGTGCCAGCAGTTATACCTCTAGCAACTACGAGCAGTACTTC	CASSYTSSNYEQYF
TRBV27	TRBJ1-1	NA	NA	TGTGCCAGCAGAACCACAGTACCCCCTGAAGCTTTCTTT	CASRTTVPPEAFF
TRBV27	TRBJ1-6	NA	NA	TGTGCCAGCAGTTACGACAGGACTAATTCACCCCTCCACTTT	CASSYDRTNSPLHF
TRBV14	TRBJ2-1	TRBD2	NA	TGTGCCAGCAGCCGAGGGACTAGCAATGAGCAGTTCTTC	CASSRGTSNEQFF
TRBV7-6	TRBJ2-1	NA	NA	TGTGCCAGCAGCTTCCTGGGACGCGGGACTGAGCAGTTCTTC	CASSFLGRGTEQFF
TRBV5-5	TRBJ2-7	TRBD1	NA	TGTGCCAGCAGCTACCTACAGGGGGCGGTTGGCGAGCAGTACTTC	CASSYLQGAVGEQYF
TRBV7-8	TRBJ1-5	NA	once	TGTGCCAGCAGCCCCCCCGGGGAGAAGGCTTATAGCAATCAGCCCCAGCATTTT	CASSPPGEKAYSNQPQHF
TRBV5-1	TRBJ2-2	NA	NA	TGCGCCAGCAGCTTGGAACAGGGAAGTACAGGGGAGCTGTTTTTT	CASSLEQGSTGELFF
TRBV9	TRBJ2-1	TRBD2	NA	TGTGCCAGCAGCGTAGTAACGACTAGCGGACCCTACAATGAGCAGTTCTTC	CASSVVTTSGPYNEQFF
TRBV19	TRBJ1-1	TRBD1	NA	TGTGCCAGTAGTATAAAGACAGGGGTAGGGACTGAAGCTTTCTTT	CASSIKTGVGTEAFF
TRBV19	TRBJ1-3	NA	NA	TGTGCCAGTCGGAGGCAGGATGGAAACACCATATATTTT	CASRRQDGNTIYF
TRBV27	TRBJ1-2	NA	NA	TGTGCCAGCAGCAACCCGCGGGCAGGCTATGGCTACACCTTC	CASSNPRAGYGYTF
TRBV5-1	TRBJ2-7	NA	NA	TGCGCCAGCAGCTTAGGCCTAGGGGCCTACGAGCAGTACTTC	CASSLGLGAYEQYF
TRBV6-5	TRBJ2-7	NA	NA	TGTGCCAGCACCCCGACACTATCGAGGGTCTACGAGCAGTACTTC	CASTPTLSRVYEQYF
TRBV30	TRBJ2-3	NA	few	TGTGCCTGGACAGGGGCGTTAGGTCTGTATTTT	CAWTGALGLYF
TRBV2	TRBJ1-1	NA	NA	TGTGCCGAGCAAAGGTACACTGAAGCTTTCTTT	CAEQRYTEAFF
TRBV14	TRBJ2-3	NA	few	TGTGCCAGCAGCCTTGGGGGGAAAGGTACGCAGTATTTT	CASSLGGKGTQYF
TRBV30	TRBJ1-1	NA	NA	TGTGCCTGGAGTGGAAGGCTTCGAGGGACTGAAGCTTTCTTT	CAWSGRLRGTEAFF
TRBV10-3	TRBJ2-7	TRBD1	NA	TGTGCCATCAGTGAGTCTGGGACAGGGGGCTACGAGCAGTACTTC	CAISESGTGGYEQYF
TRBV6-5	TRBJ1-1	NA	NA	TGTGCCAGCATTAACCTTAACTCCATGAACACTGAAGCTTTCTTT	CASINLNSMNTEAFF
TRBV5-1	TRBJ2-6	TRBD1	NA	TGCGCCAGCAATCCCGTACCCCAGGGGGCCGGGGCCAACGTCCTGACTTTC	CASNPVPQGAGANVLTF
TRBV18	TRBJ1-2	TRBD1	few	TGTGCCAGCTCACGGGACAGGGATAATGGCTACACCTTC	CASSRDRDNGYTF
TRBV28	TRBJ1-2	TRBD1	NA	TGTGCCAGCAGTTTAAAGACAGGGGACAACTATGGCTACACCTTC	CASSLKTGDNYGYTF
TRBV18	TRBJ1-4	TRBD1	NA	TGTGCCAGCTCACAAGAGACCAGGGGGAGAGGAGAAAAACTGTTTTTT	CASSQETRGRGEKLFF
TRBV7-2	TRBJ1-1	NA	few	TGTGCCAGCAGCTTTCGAGGGGGGACTGAAGCTTTCTTT	CASSFRGGTEAFF
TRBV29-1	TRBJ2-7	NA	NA	TGCAGCGTTGTAAGCGGCTACGAGCAGTACTTC	CSVVSGYEQYF
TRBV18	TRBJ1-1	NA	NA	TGTGCCAGCTCATTCGGGACGGTCTCAACTGAAGCTTTCTTT	CASSFGTVSTEAFF
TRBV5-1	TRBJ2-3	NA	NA	TGCGCCAGCAGCTCAGGGTGGTCAGATACGCAGTATTTT	CASSSGWSDTQYF
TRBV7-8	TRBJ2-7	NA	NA	TGTGCCAGCAGCCCAGGGTTCGGCGAGCAGTACTTC	CASSPGFGEQYF
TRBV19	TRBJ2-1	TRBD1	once	TGTGCCAGTAGTATGGCGGGACAGGCGGTTAATGAGCAGTTCTTC	CASSMAGQAVNEQFF
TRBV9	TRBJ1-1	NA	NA	TGTGCCAGCAGCGGATCGACAGTGAACACTGAAGCTTTCTTT	CASSGSTVNTEAFF
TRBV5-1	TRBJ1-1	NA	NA	TGCGCCAGCAGCTTTTCCGGGACACCCCGATCTGGAGCTTTCTTT	CASSFSGTPRSGAFF
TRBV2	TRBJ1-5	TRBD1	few	TGTGCCAGCAGTAAGGACAGGGGGGATCAGCCCCAGCATTTT	CASSKDRGDQPQHF
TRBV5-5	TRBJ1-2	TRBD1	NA	TGTGCCAGCACCGTATACAAACGGGACAGGAATGTCGGCTACACCTTC	CASTVYKRDRNVGYTF
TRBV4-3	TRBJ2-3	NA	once	TGCGCCAGCAGCCAAGAGTGGGGGATCACAGATACGCAGTATTTT	CASSQEWGITDTQYF
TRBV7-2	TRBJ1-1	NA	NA	TGTGCCAGCAGCTCCCTGTGGGGTAGAACTGAAGCTTTCTTT	CASSSLWGRTEAFF
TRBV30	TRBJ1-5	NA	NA	TGTGCCTGGAGTAGGAGAAATAGCAATCAGCCCCAGCATTTT	CAWSRRNSNQPQHF
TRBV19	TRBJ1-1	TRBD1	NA	TGTGCCAGTAGTGCGGACAGGGTCACTGAAGCTTTCTTT	CASSADRVTEAFF
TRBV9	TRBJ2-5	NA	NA	TGTGCCAGCAGCGTCGCAGGCGGTGGTGAGACCCAGTACTTC	CASSVAGGGETQYF
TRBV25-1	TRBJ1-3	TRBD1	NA	TGTGCCAGCAGTGAAGGGACAGGGGGCTACACCATATATTTT	CASSEGTGGYTIYF
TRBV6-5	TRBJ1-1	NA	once	TGTGCCAGCAGTTACAGGGTCGAGACTGAAGCTTTCTTT	CASSYRVETEAFF
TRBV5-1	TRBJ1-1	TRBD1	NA	TGCGCCAGCAGCTCTGGGGACAGTACGAACACTGAAGCTTTCTTT	CASSSGDSTNTEAFF
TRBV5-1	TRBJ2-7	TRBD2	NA	TGCGCCAGCAGCTTTAGCGGGTCGGGCTACGAGCAGTACTTC	CASSFSGSGYEQYF
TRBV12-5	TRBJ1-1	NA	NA	TGTGCTAGTGGTGAGGGCCTGAACACTGAAGCTTTCTTT	CASGEGLNTEAFF